These T cell receptor beta chains were read from a single sample in a study of blood T cell repertoires in COVID-19. TCRdb keeps only in-frame clones here, not all; method: immunoSEQ multiplex PCR. The sample has around 170,000 clones; around 83% are singletons. Sequencing used peripheral blood. Receptor source: a man between 65 and 85 years old who had recovered from COVID-19. CDR3s include the opening cysteine and the closing phenylalanine or tryptophan. D genes are given only for firm matches. Rows give clone size only sometimes, using once, few, many, or a class for an expanded clone.

j_gene: TRBJ2-1
abundance: -
d_gene: TRBD2
v_gene: TRBV5-4
CDR3nt: TGTGCCAGCAGCGATCCTAGCGGGAGGGCCAATGAGCAGTTCTTC
CDR3aa: CASSDPSGRANEQFF

j_gene: TRBJ2-5
abundance: -
d_gene: TRBD1
v_gene: TRBV5-1
CDR3nt: TGCGCCAGCAGCACACAGGGGGCACAAGAGACCCAGTACTTC
CDR3aa: CASSTQGAQETQYF

j_gene: TRBJ2-7
abundance: -
d_gene: TRBD2
v_gene: TRBV19
CDR3nt: TGTGCCAGTAGCGTATCTTCGGGAGGCATCTACGAGCAGTACTTC
CDR3aa: CASSVSSGGIYEQYF

j_gene: TRBJ2-2
abundance: -
d_gene: -
v_gene: TRBV5-6
CDR3nt: TGTGCCAGCAGCTTGGGACGGGTCGGGGAGCTGTTTTTT
CDR3aa: CASSLGRVGELFF

j_gene: TRBJ2-5
abundance: few
d_gene: -
v_gene: TRBV14
CDR3nt: TGTGCCAGCAGCCTAACGGGGATGTACCAAGAGACCCAGTACTTC
CDR3aa: CASSLTGMYQETQYF

j_gene: TRBJ1-5
abundance: few
d_gene: -
v_gene: TRBV4-3
CDR3nt: TGCGCCAGCAGCCAAGATACAGGCTCGAATCAGCCCCAGCATTTT
CDR3aa: CASSQDTGSNQPQHF

j_gene: TRBJ2-2
abundance: -
d_gene: TRBD2
v_gene: TRBV5-1
CDR3nt: TGCGCCAGCAGCCAGGGACTAGTTGCCGGGGAGCTGTTTTTT
CDR3aa: CASSQGLVAGELFF

j_gene: TRBJ2-3
abundance: -
d_gene: TRBD1
v_gene: TRBV11-2
CDR3nt: TGTGCCAGCAGCTTAGGAGGACAGGGGGCAACAGATACGCAGTATTTT
CDR3aa: CASSLGGQGATDTQYF

j_gene: TRBJ1-1
abundance: -
d_gene: TRBD1
v_gene: TRBV7-9
CDR3nt: TGTGCCAGCAGCTCCCCGGACAGGGAAGGAGGGGTGAACACTGAAGCTTTCTTT
CDR3aa: CASSSPDREGGVNTEAFF

j_gene: TRBJ2-2
abundance: -
d_gene: -
v_gene: TRBV19
CDR3nt: TGTGCCAGTAGCCCGGCCGTGGGGGGAAACACCGGGGAGCTGTTTTTT
CDR3aa: CASSPAVGGNTGELFF

j_gene: TRBJ2-5
abundance: -
d_gene: TRBD2
v_gene: TRBV6-5
CDR3nt: TGTGCCAGCAGTTACCCAGGGAGCGGGGAAGAGACCCAGTACTTC
CDR3aa: CASSYPGSGEETQYF

j_gene: TRBJ2-5
abundance: few
d_gene: TRBD1
v_gene: TRBV5-4
CDR3nt: TGTGCCAGCAGCTCGACAGGGACGGAGACCCAGTACTTC
CDR3aa: CASSSTGTETQYF

j_gene: TRBJ2-7
abundance: -
d_gene: -
v_gene: TRBV12-3/TRBV12-4
CDR3nt: TGTGCCAGCACTCTACGGCAGGGTCACGAGCAGTACTTC
CDR3aa: CASTLRQGHEQYF

j_gene: TRBJ2-5
abundance: -
d_gene: -
v_gene: TRBV6-5
CDR3nt: TGTGCCACCAAACTATCGGGGATTGAGACCCAGTACTTC
CDR3aa: CATKLSGIETQYF

j_gene: TRBJ2-1
abundance: -
d_gene: -
v_gene: TRBV18
CDR3nt: TGTGCCAGCTCACCGGGACTTCCGGGCAATGAGCAGTTCTTC
CDR3aa: CASSPGLPGNEQFF

j_gene: TRBJ2-7
abundance: -
d_gene: TRBD2
v_gene: TRBV11-2
CDR3nt: TGTGCCAGCAGCTTAGAACTAGCGGGGGGCCAGAAGTACTTC
CDR3aa: CASSLELAGGQKYF

j_gene: TRBJ1-1
abundance: -
d_gene: TRBD1
v_gene: TRBV19
CDR3nt: TGTGCCAGTAGGGGGGACAGTTCAACCACAAGAGCTTTCTTT
CDR3aa: CASRGDSSTTRAFF

j_gene: TRBJ2-5
abundance: -
d_gene: -
v_gene: TRBV5-1
CDR3nt: TGCGCCAGCAGCTTAGAGCGAGGGCAAGAGACCCAGTACTTC
CDR3aa: CASSLERGQETQYF

j_gene: TRBJ2-3
abundance: once
d_gene: -
v_gene: TRBV2
CDR3nt: TGTGCCAGCAGTGAAAGGCGGACTACTCAACAAGATACGCAGTATTTT
CDR3aa: CASSERRTTQQDTQYF

j_gene: TRBJ2-3
abundance: -
d_gene: TRBD1
v_gene: TRBV5-1
CDR3nt: TGCGCCAGCAGCGGGACAGGGTCTGGCACAGATACGCAGTATTTT
CDR3aa: CASSGTGSGTDTQYF

j_gene: TRBJ2-7
abundance: -
d_gene: -
v_gene: TRBV6-6
CDR3nt: TGTGCCAGCAGTCGACCGACAGGTTTAAGCTACGAGCAGTACTTC
CDR3aa: CASSRPTGLSYEQYF

j_gene: TRBJ1-1
abundance: -
d_gene: -
v_gene: TRBV5-4
CDR3nt: TGTGCCAGCAGCTTGGGGGACACGATGAACACTGAAGCTTTCTTT
CDR3aa: CASSLGDTMNTEAFF

j_gene: TRBJ1-5
abundance: -
d_gene: TRBD1
v_gene: TRBV6-6
CDR3nt: TGTGCCAGCAAGGGACAGGGGGATCAGCCCCAGCATTTT
CDR3aa: CASKGQGDQPQHF

j_gene: TRBJ1-4
abundance: -
d_gene: -
v_gene: TRBV12-3/TRBV12-4
CDR3nt: TGTGCCAGCAGACAGGGAAGTGCGGAAAAACTGTTTTTT
CDR3aa: CASRQGSAEKLFF

j_gene: TRBJ1-1
abundance: -
d_gene: TRBD1
v_gene: TRBV6-5
CDR3nt: TGTGCCAGCAGTCCGAGGGACAGCCGTAGGGCTGAAGCTTTCTTT
CDR3aa: CASSPRDSRRAEAFF

j_gene: TRBJ2-1
abundance: -
d_gene: -
v_gene: TRBV6-5
CDR3nt: TGTGCCAGCAGTTTATCGGGAGCTTCCTACAATGAGCAGTTCTTC
CDR3aa: CASSLSGASYNEQFF

j_gene: TRBJ2-7
abundance: -
d_gene: TRBD2
v_gene: TRBV27
CDR3nt: TGTGCCAGCAGTTTGACTAGCGGGAGCTCCTACGAGCAGTACTTC
CDR3aa: CASSLTSGSSYEQYF

j_gene: TRBJ2-1
abundance: -
d_gene: TRBD2
v_gene: TRBV2
CDR3nt: TGTGCCAGCAGTGAAGCATGGGGGGGTTACAATGAGCAGTTCTTC
CDR3aa: CASSEAWGGYNEQFF

j_gene: TRBJ2-1
abundance: -
d_gene: TRBD2
v_gene: TRBV9
CDR3nt: TGTGCCAGCAGCGGCGGACTAGCGGAACACAATGAGCAGTTCTTC
CDR3aa: CASSGGLAEHNEQFF

j_gene: TRBJ1-4
abundance: -
d_gene: -
v_gene: TRBV5-1
CDR3nt: TGCGCCAGCAGCTTGGAGGACAGAAAACTGTTTTTT
CDR3aa: CASSLEDRKLFF

j_gene: TRBJ2-2
abundance: -
d_gene: -
v_gene: TRBV9
CDR3nt: TGTGCCAGCAGGGGAGGCGTGAACACCGGGGAGCTGTTTTTT
CDR3aa: CASRGGVNTGELFF

j_gene: TRBJ2-7
abundance: -
d_gene: TRBD2
v_gene: TRBV6-5
CDR3nt: TGTGCCAGCGGAGCGGGAGGGTCCTACGAGCAGTACTTC
CDR3aa: CASGAGGSYEQYF

j_gene: TRBJ2-1
abundance: -
d_gene: TRBD2
v_gene: TRBV18
CDR3nt: TGTGCCAGCTCACCAGGGACTAGCGGAGCTTACAATGAGCAGTTCTTC
CDR3aa: CASSPGTSGAYNEQFF

j_gene: TRBJ2-3
abundance: once
d_gene: TRBD1
v_gene: TRBV5-1
CDR3nt: TGCGCCAGCAGCATATCCGGGACAGGGGGCACAGATACGCAGTATTTT
CDR3aa: CASSISGTGGTDTQYF

j_gene: TRBJ2-2
abundance: -
d_gene: TRBD2
v_gene: TRBV11-2
CDR3nt: TGTGCCAGCAGCTTAACTAGCGGGAGGGCCGCCGGGGAGCTGTTTTTT
CDR3aa: CASSLTSGRAAGELFF

j_gene: TRBJ2-1
abundance: -
d_gene: TRBD2
v_gene: TRBV7-2
CDR3nt: TGTGCCAGCAGCTCCGGACTAGCGGGAGTCGGGAAACTCTTC
CDR3aa: CASSSGLAGVGKLF

j_gene: TRBJ2-3
abundance: -
d_gene: TRBD2
v_gene: TRBV13
CDR3nt: TGTGCCAGCAGCCCCCTGCCAGGAGCGGGAGGGTCCGCAGATACGCAGTATTTT
CDR3aa: CASSPLPGAGGSADTQYF

j_gene: TRBJ1-5
abundance: -
d_gene: TRBD1
v_gene: TRBV6-5
CDR3nt: TGTGCCAGCCGAGCAGGGGGCTACCAGCCCCAGCATTTT
CDR3aa: CASRAGGYQPQHF

j_gene: TRBJ1-1
abundance: -
d_gene: -
v_gene: TRBV5-1
CDR3nt: TGCGCCAGCAGCTTACTTACAGGGAGCACTGAAGCTTTCTTT
CDR3aa: CASSLLTGSTEAFF

j_gene: TRBJ2-3
abundance: -
d_gene: TRBD1
v_gene: TRBV5-8
CDR3nt: TGTGCCAGCAGCTTGTTTCGGGGACAGGCGTCCAGCACAGATACGCAGTATTTT
CDR3aa: CASSLFRGQASSTDTQYF

j_gene: TRBJ1-5
abundance: -
d_gene: -
v_gene: TRBV7-9
CDR3nt: TGTGCCAGCAGCTTAGACTCTAATCAGCCCCAGCATTTT
CDR3aa: CASSLDSNQPQHF

j_gene: TRBJ2-5
abundance: once
d_gene: -
v_gene: TRBV29-1
CDR3nt: TGCAGCGGGACTGACGAGACCCAGTACTTC
CDR3aa: CSGTDETQYF

j_gene: TRBJ2-2
abundance: -
d_gene: TRBD2
v_gene: TRBV4-1
CDR3nt: TGCGCCAGCAGCACGCCCCCGGGTAGCGGGTCCCCCACGAACACCGGGGAGCTGTTTTTT
CDR3aa: CASSTPPGSGSPTNTGELFF

j_gene: TRBJ1-6
abundance: -
d_gene: TRBD1
v_gene: TRBV9
CDR3nt: TGTGCCAGCAGCGCCTTGGGACAGGGGGAATCCGGTACACCCCTCCACTTT
CDR3aa: CASSALGQGESGTPLHF

j_gene: TRBJ2-7
abundance: -
d_gene: TRBD1
v_gene: TRBV19
CDR3nt: TGTGCCAGTAGTCCATGGGACAGCTACGAGCAGTACTTC
CDR3aa: CASSPWDSYEQYF

j_gene: TRBJ2-5
abundance: -
d_gene: -
v_gene: TRBV7-2
CDR3nt: TGTGCCAGCAGCTTAGCTCCGGCGGGGCAAGAGACCCAGTACTTC
CDR3aa: CASSLAPAGQETQYF

j_gene: TRBJ1-3
abundance: -
d_gene: -
v_gene: TRBV7-2
CDR3nt: TGTGCCAGCAGCTCAGGGAACTCTGGAAACACCATATATTTT
CDR3aa: CASSSGNSGNTIYF

j_gene: TRBJ1-6
abundance: -
d_gene: -
v_gene: TRBV7-8
CDR3nt: TGTGCCAGCAGCTTAGGTGCGGGGGCTTCACCCCTCCACTTT
CDR3aa: CASSLGAGASPLHF

j_gene: TRBJ2-3
abundance: -
d_gene: TRBD1
v_gene: TRBV7-2
CDR3nt: TGTGCCAGCAGCTCGCCACTGGACAGGGGCACAGATACGCAGTATTTT
CDR3aa: CASSSPLDRGTDTQYF

j_gene: TRBJ2-7
abundance: -
d_gene: TRBD2
v_gene: TRBV7-3
CDR3nt: TGTGCCAGCAGCTTCACAGCGGGAGCCAACGAGCAGTACTTC
CDR3aa: CASSFTAGANEQYF

j_gene: TRBJ2-5
abundance: -
d_gene: -
v_gene: TRBV11-2
CDR3nt: TGTGCCAGCAGTCCGATAAAGCGTCCATCACAAGAGACCCAGTACTTC
CDR3aa: CASSPIKRPSQETQYF

j_gene: TRBJ2-7
abundance: -
d_gene: TRBD1
v_gene: TRBV19
CDR3nt: TGTGCCAGTAGTACGACAGGGGTGGCCTACGAGCAGTACTTC
CDR3aa: CASSTTGVAYEQYF

j_gene: TRBJ2-7
abundance: -
d_gene: -
v_gene: TRBV6-2/TRBV6-3
CDR3nt: TGTGCCAGCAGTTACCCTACCTACGAGCAGTACTTC
CDR3aa: CASSYPTYEQYF